These 28 T cell receptor beta chains originate from one sample sequenced in a study of blood T cell repertoires in COVID-19. Profiled with immunoSEQ multiplex PCR; TCRdb holds only in-frame clones, not every one. In the table there are over 50,000 clones, roughly 72% of which are singletons. The sequencing sample was made of peripheral blood. The receptors originated from a woman in her 70s with COVID-19, enrolled during active disease.

A few counts support this clone. V gene TRBV27 combines with J gene TRBJ1-2, with 8 bases aligning to TRBD1. The trim removed 5 bases at V and 7 bases at J, leaving 6 bases unmatched. CDR3 size: 13 residues. Germline CDR1 reads MNHEY; CDR2 reads SMNVEV (reference sequence). The CDR3 is CASSLNDRGGYTF. CDR3 coding DNA: TGTGCCAGCAGTCTAAATGACAGGGGTGGCTACACCTTC.

This clone turned up a few times. The chain recombines TRBV6-5 with TRBJ2-1; TRBD2 aligns across 12 bases. Looked up from germline, CDR1 is MNHEY and CDR2 is SVGAGI. The V gene end was trimmed by 6 bases and the J gene end by 4 bases; junction bases not matched to a gene: 4. CDR3 length: 15 amino acids. In nucleotides, the CDR3 is TGTGCCAGCAGCCAACTAGCGGGGGGATACAATGAGCAGTTCTTC. Protein product: CASSQLAGGYNEQFF.

The chain joins TRBV7-3 to TRBJ1-1; the D gene is possibly TRBD1 (5 bases). The CDR3 loop spans 16 amino acids. V was trimmed by 1 base and J by 0 bases, leaving 12 bases between them. Germline values: CDR1 SGHTA, CDR2 FQGTGA. In DNA form, the CDR3 reads TGTGCCAGCAGCTTAAACCGTCGGGACTTGAACACTGAAGCTTTCTTT. This encodes CASSLNRRDLNTEAFF.

The chain is built from TRBV18 and TRBJ1-5, with a tentative D call TRBD1 (6 bases). CDR3 length equals 15 residues. V lost 5 bases and J lost 5, with 16 bases in between. Germline CDR1 KGHSH, CDR2 LQKENI. CDR3 coding DNA: TGTGCCAGCTCAGGGAGCCGGGACACCCATCAGCCCCAGCATTTT. Translation: CASSGSRDTHQPQHF. The full variable domain, in which reference TRBV18 and TRBJ1-5 provide the parts outside the CDR3, is NAGVMQNPRHLVRRRGQEARLRCSPMKGHSHVYWYRQLPEEGLKFMVYLQKENIIDESGMPKERFSAEFPKEGPSILRIQQVVRGDSAAYFCASSGSRDTHQPQHFGDGTRLSIL.

The chain uses TRBV29-1 and TRBJ1-1, with TRBD1 as a possible D gene (6 bases). Deletions cut 4 bases from V and 0 bases from J, with 15 bases between. From germline, CDR1 is SQVTM and CDR2 ANQGSEA. This CDR3 contains 15 residues. DNA of the CDR3: TGCAGCGTTGGGGGCTACAGGGACATGAACACTGAAGCTTTCTTT. This encodes CSVGGYRDMNTEAFF.

V gene TRBV28 combines with J gene TRBJ1-1, with D maybe TRBD1 (6 bases). Germline V gives CDR1 MDHEN, CDR2 SYDVKM. The V and J ends lost 7 bases and 4 bases respectively, with 22 bases between them. CDR3 length: 16 amino acids. CDR3 region: CASIPRDTASGTEAFF. DNA of the CDR3: TGTGCCAGCATCCCACGGGACACTGCCTCGGGCACTGAAGCTTTCTTT. The whole variable domain, remainder taken from reference TRBV28 and TRBJ1-1, is DVKVTQSSRYLVKRTGEKVFLECVQDMDHENMFWYRQDPGLGLRLIYFSYDVKMKEKGDIPEGYSVSREKKERFSLILESASTNQTSMYLCASIPRDTASGTEAFFGQGTRLTVV.

The gene calls are TRBV27 and TRBJ1-2; D might be TRBD1 (5 bases). There are 14 residues in the CDR3. V lost 3 bases to trimming and J lost 4 bases, with 12 bases between them. CDR1 is MNHEY and CDR2 is SMNVEV in the germline V gene (reference sequence). For the CDR3, the DNA is TGTGCCAGCAGTTTTTGGGGGGGACCCTATGGCTACACCTTC. It specifies CASSFWGGPYGYTF.

This clone has more than one count but fewer than ten. This chain connects TRBV2 to TRBJ2-4; 7 bases agree with TRBD1. V shed 1 base, J shed 8 bases, and the junction held 5 bases outside the gene matches. Germline V gives CDR1 SNHLY, CDR2 FYNNEI. The CDR3 is made up of 14 amino acids. The DNA for the CDR3 is TGTGCCAGCAGTGAAGGACAGGGTGTTGACATTCAGTACTTC. This gives the protein CASSEGQGVDIQYF.

This clone was seen a single time. This chain connects TRBV9 to TRBJ1-4; TRBD1 aligns across 7 bases. The CDR3 is 15 amino acids. V was clipped by 2 bases and J by 7 bases; unmatched bases: 8. Germline-derived CDR1 and CDR2 are SGDLS and YYNGEE. The CDR3 region is CASSVATGNGEKLFF. The CDR3 nucleotides read TGTGCCAGCAGCGTGGCGACAGGGAATGGTGAAAAACTGTTTTTT.

The rearrangement links TRBV5-1 to TRBJ2-2; D is perhaps TRBD2 (5 bases). V was cut by 0 bases and J by 1 base, with 10 bases left in between. The CDR3 runs 16 residues. Looked up from germline, CDR1 is SGHRS and CDR2 is YFSETQ. The CDR3 is CASSLGQGRNTGELFF. The CDR3 DNA is TGCGCCAGCAGCTTGGGGCAAGGGAGGAACACCGGGGAGCTGTTTTTT. The full variable domain, completed using reference TRBV5-1 and TRBJ2-2, is KAGVTQTPRYLIKTRGQQVTLSCSPISGHRSVSWYQQTPGQGLQFLFEYFSETQRNKGNFPGRFSGRQFSNSRSEMNVSTLELGDSALYLCASSLGQGRNTGELFFGEGSRLTVL.

V is TRBV19 and J is TRBJ1-2; tentative D call: TRBD1 (6 bases). Trimming took 7 bases from V and 2 from J, leaving 17 bases between them. Germline assignment: CDR1 LNHDA and CDR2 SQIVND (reference sequence). This CDR3 has 15 residues. CDR3: CASTQGTGRNYGYTF. CDR3 DNA: TGTGCCAGTACCCAGGGGACGGGACGGAACTATGGCTACACCTTC. Full variable domain (outside the CDR3, taken from reference TRBV19 and TRBJ1-2): DGGITQSPKYLFRKEGQNVTLSCEQNLNHDAMYWYRQDPGQGLRLIYYSQIVNDFQKGDIAEGYSVSREKKESFPLTVTSAQKNPTAFYLCASTQGTGRNYGYTFGSGTRLTVV.

This chain uses TRBV19 with TRBJ2-6, with D maybe TRBD1 (6 bases). Germline V gives CDR1 LNHDA, CDR2 SQIVND (reference sequence). The V end was cut by 3 bases, the J end by 2 bases, with 11 bases between. This CDR3 comprises 16 residues. Here the CDR3 reads CASSIRGGTGANVLTF. CDR3 in DNA: TGTGCCAGTAGTATCCGAGGGGGTACTGGGGCCAACGTCCTGACTTTC.

The rearrangement uses TRBV25-1 and TRBJ1-1; 8 bases align to TRBD1. Germline V gives CDR1 MGHDK, CDR2 SYGVNS. The CDR3 contains 14 residues. Unmatched junction bases numbered 7, after V lost 8 bases and J lost 2 bases. CDR3 sequence reads: CASSRTGLNTEAFF. The CDR3 nucleotides read TGTGCCAGCTCCCGGACAGGGCTTAACACTGAAGCTTTCTTT.

The chain couples TRBV27 to TRBJ1-2, with D possibly being TRBD1 (5 bases). Germline CDR1 and CDR2: MNHEY and SMNVEV (reference sequence). The germline V and J ends were trimmed by 10 bases and 6 bases, with 18 bases remaining between them. This CDR3 has 13 amino acids. Here the CDR3 DNA reads TGTGCCACCTCCTCGGACACCTTAAATGGCTACACCTTC. Translation gives CATSSDTLNGYTF.

V is TRBV2 and J is TRBJ2-5; perhaps TRBD2 as D (6 bases). This CDR3 is 14 amino acids long. Germline CDR1 SNHLY, CDR2 FYNNEI. The V and J ends lost 6 bases and 4 bases respectively, with 15 bases between them. Written as DNA, the CDR3 is TGTGCCAGCAGGAGATGGAAGGAGGGAGAGACCCAGTACTTC. Translating gives CASRRWKEGETQYF.

The rearrangement links TRBV7-3 to TRBJ1-2; D might be TRBD1 (5 bases). Germline CDR1 is SGHTA and CDR2 is FQGTGA. CDR3 size: 13 residues. Trimming cost V 6 bases and J 6 bases, with 14 bases left between them. Here the CDR3 reads CASSTGGGDGYTF. CDR3 coding DNA: TGTGCCAGCAGTACCGGGGGAGGGGATGGCTACACCTTC.

The chain has TRBV25-1 and TRBJ1-5; 9 bases fit TRBD1. V was clipped by 7 bases and J by 9 bases; unmatched bases: 4. Per germline, CDR1 MGHDK and CDR2 SYGVNS. The CDR3 has 12 amino acids. CDR3 loop: CASKQGQGPQHF. The DNA for the CDR3 is TGTGCCAGCAAACAGGGACAGGGGCCCCAGCATTTT.

The V call is TRBV7-2, the J call TRBJ2-3; D is possibly TRBD1 (7 bases). CDR1 is SGHTA and CDR2 is FQGNSA in the germline V gene. Trimming removed 4 bases from V and 4 bases from J, with 15 bases in between. The CDR3 is made up of 15 amino acids. Here the CDR3 DNA reads TGTGCCAGCAGCTACCAACAGGGGAGGTCAGATACGCAGTATTTT. Translation: CASSYQQGRSDTQYF.

A few counts support this clone. The genes are TRBV7-2 and TRBJ1-3, with D uncertain. This CDR3 has 16 amino acids. Trimming cost V 4 bases and J 4 bases, with 17 bases left between them. The V gene's germline CDR1 is SGHTA and CDR2 FQGNSA. The CDR3 bases are TGTGCCAGCAGCTCTCAGAGGGTCGGTTCAGGAAACACCATATATTTT. Its translation: CASSSQRVGSGNTIYF.

This chain uses TRBV7-2 with TRBJ2-5, with 8 bases that match TRBD1. The CDR3 has 15 residues. The trim removed 1 base at V and 3 bases at J, leaving 4 bases unmatched. Germline lookup yields CDR1 SGHTA and CDR2 FQGNSA. The CDR3 DNA reads TGTGCCAGCAGCTTAGAGGGGACAGGAGAAGAGACCCAGTACTTC. Residues: CASSLEGTGEETQYF.

This chain connects TRBV3-1 (or the pseudogene TRBV3-2) to TRBJ2-5, with TRBD2 matching 10 bases. Germline V gene data show CDR1 as LGHDT and CDR2 as YNNKEL (reference sequence). This CDR3 has 15 residues. The V gene end was trimmed by 7 bases and the J gene end by 1 base; junction bases not matched to a gene: 6. CDR3 residues: CASTEAGGPQETQYF. For the CDR3, the DNA is TGTGCCAGCACGGAAGCGGGGGGGCCCCAAGAGACCCAGTACTTC.

Comment on this clone: Other DNA sequences in this sample translate to the same CDR3. The V and J genes are TRBV7-8 and TRBJ1-5; D not certain. This CDR3 is 13 amino acids long. The germline V and J ends were trimmed by 0 bases and 4 bases, with 4 bases remaining between them. CDR1 is SGHVS, CDR2 FQNEAQ, per germline. The CDR3 sequence is CASSLARNQPQHF. CDR3 in DNA: TGTGCCAGCAGCTTAGCGAGAAATCAGCCCCAGCATTTT.

The V gene is TRBV6-5, the J gene TRBJ2-1; perhaps TRBD2 as D (6 bases). This CDR3 is built from 15 residues. CDR1 is MNHEY and CDR2 is SVGAGI in the germline V gene. Trimming stripped 6 bases from V and 1 base from J, with 13 bases between. CDR3 amino acids: CASRGDFPSYNEQFF. CDR3 sequence (DNA): TGTGCCAGCAGGGGGGACTTCCCATCCTACAATGAGCAGTTCTTC.

This clone was detected a few times. The J gene is TRBJ2-1, the V gene TRBV15; 8 positions match TRBD1. Losses at the gene ends were 3 bases for V and 7 bases for J; bases not matched to a gene: 11. The germline V gene encodes CDR1 LNHNV and CDR2 YYDKDF (reference sequence). The CDR3 is 16 residues long. In DNA, the CDR3 is TGTGCCACCAGCAGGGACAGGGAACTGGCGGGAAATGAGCAGTTCTTC. Amino acid sequence: CATSRDRELAGNEQFF.

This rearrangement joins TRBV6-5 to TRBJ2-3; 8 nucleotides match TRBD1. Losses at the gene ends were 6 bases for V and 2 bases for J; bases not matched to a gene: 4. The CDR3 runs 14 residues. Germline V gene lookup returns CDR1 MNHEY and CDR2 SVGAGI. This chain's CDR3 is CASRGQVHTDTQYF. The CDR3 DNA is TGTGCCAGCAGGGGACAGGTTCACACAGATACGCAGTATTTT.

This chain links TRBV9 with TRBJ1-3, with 7 bases fitting TRBD1. Germline CDR1 SGDLS, CDR2 YYNGEE. CDR3 length equals 13 residues. J was trimmed by 2 bases and V by 4 bases; bases with no gene match: 0. This CDR3 reads CASSQGAGNTIYF. CDR3 bases: TGTGCCAGCAGCCAGGGGGCTGGAAACACCATATATTTT.

This sequence joins TRBV5-1 and TRBJ1-3; a possible D gene is TRBD1 (5 bases). The V end was cut by 1 base, the J end by 0 bases, with 11 bases between. The CDR3 is made up of 16 amino acids. Germline CDR1 reads SGHRS; CDR2 reads YFSETQ. The CDR3 nucleotides read TGCGCCAGCAGCTTGAAAGGCCAGGGCTCTGGAAACACCATATATTTT. Its protein is CASSLKGQGSGNTIYF.

The chain joins TRBV5-4 to TRBJ1-2; D gene ambiguous. CDR3 length: 12 amino acids. Trimming left V 0 bases short and J 5 bases short, with 5 bases between. The germline CDR1 and CDR2 sequences are SGHNT and YYREEE (reference sequence). The CDR3 sequence: CASSLDGYGYTF. For the CDR3, the DNA is TGTGCCAGCAGCTTGGACGGGTATGGCTACACCTTC.